The subject of this entry is one T cell receptor (beta chain). Its target is not known. This entry belongs to a study of cytomegalovirus exposure and HLA in healthy donors. Overall study findings and caveats: The productive fraction for most TCR beta V segments was about 87% or about 30% in an earlier analysis.

60 Vbeta and 13 Jbeta primers were used in PCR. Here immunoSEQ multiplex PCR was the method, and the copy in TCRdb shows in-frame clones only, minus some. This table has approximately 180,000 clones, roughly 80% appearing once. CDR1 is MNHEY and CDR2 is SMNVEV in the germline V gene (reference sequence). The V and J ends lost 6 bases and 3 bases respectively, with 6 bases between them. CDR3 length equals 11 residues. This chain links TRBV27 with TRBJ2-7; unclear D gene. The sequence was collected from a man younger than 45 in good health and CMV-seropositive. Source material: PBMCs. CDR3 sequence (DNA): TGTGCCAGCAGGGCGGACTACGAGCAGTACTTC. Its translation is CASRADYEQYF.